The present T cell receptor beta chain was sequenced within a study of response to subunit inactivated influenza vaccine. Study-wide results and caveats: Few additional T cells are recruited per seasonal influenza vaccination, authors suggested.

Regarding this clonotype: Its target is unknown.

TCRdb analysed the RT-PCR reads with MiXCR anew, one entry per CDR3 protein. In the table there are 500,000 to 600,000 distinct CDR3 sequences, 11% of which are singletons. Separately, the same data were catalogued under a study of T cells expressing NK-cell markers. That report notes: Scientists made TCR beta cDNA using 5'RACE template switching with UMIs. The sequencing cohort of eight donors included seven HCMV-seropositive individuals and one seronegative individual. The CD3+CD56-NKG2C+ fraction of several donors was likewise dominated by these clonotypes.

Sequences were derived from PBMCs from blood, sampled on the day of vaccination. The receptor comes from a man aged 45-65 years who received an inactivated influenza vaccine.

The CDR3 nucleotides read TGCGCCAGCAGCCAAGATGAGACAGGGCAAGAGACCCAGTACTTC. Amino acids: CASSQDETGQETQYF. This chain joins TRBV4-3 and TRBJ2-5; TRBD1 agrees at 7 bases. Trimming took 0 bases from V and 2 from J; bases not matched to a gene: 3. The CDR3 contains 15 residues. The V gene's germline CDR1 is LGHNA and CDR2 YSLEER.